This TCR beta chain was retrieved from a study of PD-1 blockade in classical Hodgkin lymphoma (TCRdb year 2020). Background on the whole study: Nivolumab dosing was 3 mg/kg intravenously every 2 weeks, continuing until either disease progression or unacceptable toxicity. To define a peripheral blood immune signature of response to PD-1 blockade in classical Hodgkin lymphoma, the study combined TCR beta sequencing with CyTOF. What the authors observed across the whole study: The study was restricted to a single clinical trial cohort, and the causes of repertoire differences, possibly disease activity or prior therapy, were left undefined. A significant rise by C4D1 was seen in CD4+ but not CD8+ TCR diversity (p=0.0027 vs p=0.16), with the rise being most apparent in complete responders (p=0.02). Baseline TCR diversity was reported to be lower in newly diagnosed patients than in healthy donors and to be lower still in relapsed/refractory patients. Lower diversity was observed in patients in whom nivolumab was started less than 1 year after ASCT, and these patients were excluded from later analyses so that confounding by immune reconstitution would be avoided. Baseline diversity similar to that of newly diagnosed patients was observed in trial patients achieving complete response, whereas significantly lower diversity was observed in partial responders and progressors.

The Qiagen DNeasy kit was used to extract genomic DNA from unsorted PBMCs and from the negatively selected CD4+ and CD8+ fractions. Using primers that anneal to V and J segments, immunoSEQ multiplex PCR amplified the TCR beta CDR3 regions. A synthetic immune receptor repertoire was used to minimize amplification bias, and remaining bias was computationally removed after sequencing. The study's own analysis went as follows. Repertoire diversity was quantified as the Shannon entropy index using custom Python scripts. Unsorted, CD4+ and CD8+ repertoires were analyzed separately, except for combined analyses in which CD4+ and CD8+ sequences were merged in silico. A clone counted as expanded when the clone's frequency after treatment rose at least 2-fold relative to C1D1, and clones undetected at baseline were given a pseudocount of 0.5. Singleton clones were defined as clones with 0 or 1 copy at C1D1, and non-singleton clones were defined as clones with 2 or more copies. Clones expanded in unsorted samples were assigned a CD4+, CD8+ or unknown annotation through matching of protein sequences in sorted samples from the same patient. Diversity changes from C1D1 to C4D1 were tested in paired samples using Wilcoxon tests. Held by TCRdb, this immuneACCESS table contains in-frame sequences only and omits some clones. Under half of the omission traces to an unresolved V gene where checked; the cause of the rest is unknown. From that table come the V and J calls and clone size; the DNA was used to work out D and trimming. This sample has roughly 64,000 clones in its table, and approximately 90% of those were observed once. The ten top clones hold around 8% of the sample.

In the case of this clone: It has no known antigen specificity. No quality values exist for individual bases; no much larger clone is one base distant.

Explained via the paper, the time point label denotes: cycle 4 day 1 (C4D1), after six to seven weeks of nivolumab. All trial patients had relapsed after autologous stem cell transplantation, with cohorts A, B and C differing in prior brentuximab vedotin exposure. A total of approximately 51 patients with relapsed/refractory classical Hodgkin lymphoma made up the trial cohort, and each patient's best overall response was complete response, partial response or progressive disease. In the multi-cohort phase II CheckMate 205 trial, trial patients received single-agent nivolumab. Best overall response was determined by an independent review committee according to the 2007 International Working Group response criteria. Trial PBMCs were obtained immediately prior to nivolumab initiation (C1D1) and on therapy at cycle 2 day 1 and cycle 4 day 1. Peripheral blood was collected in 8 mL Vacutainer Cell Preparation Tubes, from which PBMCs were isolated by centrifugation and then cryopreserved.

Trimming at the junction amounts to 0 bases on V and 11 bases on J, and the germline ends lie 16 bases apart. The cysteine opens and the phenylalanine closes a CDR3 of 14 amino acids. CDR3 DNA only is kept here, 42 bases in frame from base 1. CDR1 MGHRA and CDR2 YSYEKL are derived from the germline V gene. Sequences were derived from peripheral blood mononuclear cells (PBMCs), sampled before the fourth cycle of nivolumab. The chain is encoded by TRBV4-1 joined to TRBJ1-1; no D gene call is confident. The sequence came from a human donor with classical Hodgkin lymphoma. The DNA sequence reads TGCGCCAGCAGCCAAGAGGTAGCCTATTTAGGGGCTTTCTTT. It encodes CASSQEVAYLGAFF.